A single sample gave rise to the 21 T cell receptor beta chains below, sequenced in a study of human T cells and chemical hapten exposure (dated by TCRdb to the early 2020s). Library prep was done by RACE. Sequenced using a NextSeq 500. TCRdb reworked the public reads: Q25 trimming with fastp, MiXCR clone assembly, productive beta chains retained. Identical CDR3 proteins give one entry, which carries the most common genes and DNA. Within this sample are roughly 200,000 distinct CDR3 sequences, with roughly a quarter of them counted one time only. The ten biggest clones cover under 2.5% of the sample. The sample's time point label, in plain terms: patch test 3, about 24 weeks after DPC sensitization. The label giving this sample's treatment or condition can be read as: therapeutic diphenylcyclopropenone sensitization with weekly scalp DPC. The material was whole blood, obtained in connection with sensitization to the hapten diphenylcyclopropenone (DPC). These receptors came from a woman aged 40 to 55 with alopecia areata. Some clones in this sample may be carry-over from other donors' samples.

CDR3 coding DNA: TGTGCCAGCAGCCCCCGACTAGCGGTCGGGGAGCTGTTTTTT. Encoded protein: CASSPRLAVGELFF. The rearrangement links TRBV7-2 to TRBJ2-2; TRBD2 matches at 9 bases. V shed 5 bases, J shed 7 bases, and the junction held 5 bases outside the gene matches. This CDR3 has 14 residues. Germline CDR1 SGHTA, CDR2 FQGNSA.

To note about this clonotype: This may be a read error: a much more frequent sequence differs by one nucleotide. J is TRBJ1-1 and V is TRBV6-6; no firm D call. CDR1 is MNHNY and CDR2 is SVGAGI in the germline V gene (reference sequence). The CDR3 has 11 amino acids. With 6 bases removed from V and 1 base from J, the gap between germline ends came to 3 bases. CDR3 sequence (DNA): TGTGCCAGCAGCGAGAACACTGAAGCTTTCTTT. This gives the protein CASSENTEAFF.

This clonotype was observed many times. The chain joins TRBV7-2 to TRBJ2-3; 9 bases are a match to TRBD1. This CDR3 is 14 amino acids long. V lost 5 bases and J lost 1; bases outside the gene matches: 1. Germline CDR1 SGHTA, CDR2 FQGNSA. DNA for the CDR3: TGTGCCAGCAGCCGGGACAGGGGCACAGATACGCAGTATTTT. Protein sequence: CASSRDRGTDTQYF.

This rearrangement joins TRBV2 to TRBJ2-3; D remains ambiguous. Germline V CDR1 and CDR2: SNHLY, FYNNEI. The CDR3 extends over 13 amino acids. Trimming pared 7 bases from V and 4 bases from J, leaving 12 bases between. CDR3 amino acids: CASTIVPSDTQYF. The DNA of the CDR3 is TGTGCCAGCACAATTGTCCCGTCAGATACGCAGTATTTT.

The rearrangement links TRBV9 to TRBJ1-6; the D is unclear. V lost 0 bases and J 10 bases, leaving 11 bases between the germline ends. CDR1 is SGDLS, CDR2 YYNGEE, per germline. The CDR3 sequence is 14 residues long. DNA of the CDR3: TGTGCCAGCAGCGTAGCGGGGAGTGGATCACCCCTCCACTTT. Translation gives CASSVAGSGSPLHF. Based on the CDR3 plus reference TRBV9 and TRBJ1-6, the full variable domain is DSGVTQTPKHLITATGQRVTLRCSPRSGDLSVYWYQQSLDQGLQFLIQYYNGEERAKGNILERFSAQQFPDLHSELNLSSLELGDSALYFCASSVAGSGSPLHFGNGTRLTVT.

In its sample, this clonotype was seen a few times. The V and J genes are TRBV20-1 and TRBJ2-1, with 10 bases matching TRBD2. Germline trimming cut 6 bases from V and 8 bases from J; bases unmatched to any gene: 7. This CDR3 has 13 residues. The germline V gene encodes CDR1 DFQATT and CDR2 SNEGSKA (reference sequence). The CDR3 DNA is TGCAGTGCCCTCAGACTAGCGGGCCATGAGCAGTTCTTC. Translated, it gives CSALRLAGHEQFF.

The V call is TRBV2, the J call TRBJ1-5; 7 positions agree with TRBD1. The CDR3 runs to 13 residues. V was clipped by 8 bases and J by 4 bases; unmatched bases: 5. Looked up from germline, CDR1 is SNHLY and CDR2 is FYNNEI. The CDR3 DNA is TGTGCCAGCCTACAGGGGATAAATCAGCCCCAGCATTTT. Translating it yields CASLQGINQPQHF.

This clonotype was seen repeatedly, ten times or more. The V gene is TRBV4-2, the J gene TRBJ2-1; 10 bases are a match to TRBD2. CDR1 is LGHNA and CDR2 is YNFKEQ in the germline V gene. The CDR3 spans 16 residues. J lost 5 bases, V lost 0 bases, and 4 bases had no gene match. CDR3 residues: CASSQESAGGNNEQFF. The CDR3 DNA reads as TGTGCCAGCAGCCAAGAGTCAGCGGGAGGGAACAATGAGCAGTTCTTC.

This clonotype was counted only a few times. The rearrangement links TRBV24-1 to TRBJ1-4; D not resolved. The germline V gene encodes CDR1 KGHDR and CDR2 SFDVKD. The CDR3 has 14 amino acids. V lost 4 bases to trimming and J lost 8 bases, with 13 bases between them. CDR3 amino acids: CATSDAISGEKLFF. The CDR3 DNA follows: TGTGCCACCAGTGACGCCATCTCGGGGGAAAAACTGTTTTTT.

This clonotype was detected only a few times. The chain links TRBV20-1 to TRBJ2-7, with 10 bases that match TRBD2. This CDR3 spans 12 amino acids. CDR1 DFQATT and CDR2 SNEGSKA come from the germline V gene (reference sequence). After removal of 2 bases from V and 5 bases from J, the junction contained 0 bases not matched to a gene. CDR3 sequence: CSARLAGDEQYF. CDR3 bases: TGCAGTGCTAGACTAGCGGGAGACGAGCAGTACTTC.

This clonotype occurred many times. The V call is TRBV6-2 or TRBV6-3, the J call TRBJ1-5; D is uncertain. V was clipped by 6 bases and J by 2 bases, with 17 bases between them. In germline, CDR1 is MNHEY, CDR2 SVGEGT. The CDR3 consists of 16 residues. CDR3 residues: CASRSGLAGGNQPQHF. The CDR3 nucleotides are TGTGCCAGCAGGTCCGGACTAGCCGGGGGCAATCAGCCCCAGCATTTT.

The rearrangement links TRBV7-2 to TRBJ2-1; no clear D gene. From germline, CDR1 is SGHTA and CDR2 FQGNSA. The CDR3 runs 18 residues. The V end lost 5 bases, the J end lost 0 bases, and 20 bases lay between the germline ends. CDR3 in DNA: TGTGCCAGCAGCCGCCGGGCACCCCGAATGAGCTCCTACAATGAGCAGTTCTTC. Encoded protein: CASSRRAPRMSSYNEQFF. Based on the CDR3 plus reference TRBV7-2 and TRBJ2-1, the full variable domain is GAGVSQSPSNKVTEKGKDVELRCDPISGHTALYWYRQSLGQGLEFLIYFQGNSAPDKSGLPSDRFSAERTGGSVSTLTIQRTQQEDSAVYLCASSRRAPRMSSYNEQFFGPGTRLTVL.

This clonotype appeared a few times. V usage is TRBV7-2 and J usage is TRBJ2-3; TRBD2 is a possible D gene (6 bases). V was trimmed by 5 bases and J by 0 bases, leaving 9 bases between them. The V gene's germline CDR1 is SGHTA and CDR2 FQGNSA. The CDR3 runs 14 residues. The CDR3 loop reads CASSAGTSTDTQYF. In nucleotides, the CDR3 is TGTGCCAGCAGCGCCGGGACTAGCACAGATACGCAGTATTTT. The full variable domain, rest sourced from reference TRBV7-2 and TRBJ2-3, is GAGVSQSPSNKVTEKGKDVELRCDPISGHTALYWYRQSLGQGLEFLIYFQGNSAPDKSGLPSDRFSAERTGGSVSTLTIQRTQQEDSAVYLCASSAGTSTDTQYFGPGTRLTVL.

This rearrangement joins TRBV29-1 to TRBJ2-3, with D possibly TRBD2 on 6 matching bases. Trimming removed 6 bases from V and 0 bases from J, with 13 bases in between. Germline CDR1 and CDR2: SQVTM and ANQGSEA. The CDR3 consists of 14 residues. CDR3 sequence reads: CSVGLPTSTDTQYF. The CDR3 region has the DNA TGCAGCGTGGGACTTCCAACTAGCACAGATACGCAGTATTTT.

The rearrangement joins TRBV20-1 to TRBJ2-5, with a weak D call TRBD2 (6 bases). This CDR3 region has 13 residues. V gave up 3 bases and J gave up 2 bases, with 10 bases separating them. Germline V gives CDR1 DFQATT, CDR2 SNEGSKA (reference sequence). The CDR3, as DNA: TGCAGTGCTAGCTTGCTAGCGCAAGAGACCCAGTACTTC. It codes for CSASLLAQETQYF.

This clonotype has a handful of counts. The CDR3 reads CASSNRGGQPQHF. CDR3 nucleotides: TGTGCCAGCAGCAACAGGGGAGGTCAGCCCCAGCATTTT. The chain carries TRBV7-9 and TRBJ1-5, with 7 bases matching TRBD1. The J segment lost 6 bases and the V segment lost 5 bases, leaving 4 bases of the junction unmatched. The CDR3 is 13 residues long. Germline-derived CDR1 and CDR2 are SEHNR and FQNEAQ (reference sequence).

CDR3 sequence (DNA): TGCAGTGCTGACCCCAGCGGAGAAAAGACCCAGTACTTC. It translates to CSADPSGEKTQYF. The chain employs TRBV20-1 and TRBJ2-5, with a weak D call TRBD2 (5 bases). V was trimmed by 5 bases and J by 6 bases, leaving 16 bases between them. Germline V gives CDR1 DFQATT, CDR2 SNEGSKA (reference sequence). CDR3 length: 13 amino acids.

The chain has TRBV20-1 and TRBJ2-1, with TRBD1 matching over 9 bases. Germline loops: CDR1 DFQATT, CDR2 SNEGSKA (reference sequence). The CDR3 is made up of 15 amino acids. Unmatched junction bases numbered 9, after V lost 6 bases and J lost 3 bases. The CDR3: CSAPRTGAFYNEQFF. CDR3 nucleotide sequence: TGCAGTGCCCCAAGGACAGGGGCCTTCTACAATGAGCAGTTCTTC.

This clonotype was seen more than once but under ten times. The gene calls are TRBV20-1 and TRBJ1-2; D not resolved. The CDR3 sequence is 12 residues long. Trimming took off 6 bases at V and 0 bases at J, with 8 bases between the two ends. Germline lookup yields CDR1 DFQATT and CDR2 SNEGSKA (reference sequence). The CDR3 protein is CSANIANYGYTF. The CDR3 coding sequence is TGCAGTGCAAATATAGCTAACTATGGCTACACCTTC.

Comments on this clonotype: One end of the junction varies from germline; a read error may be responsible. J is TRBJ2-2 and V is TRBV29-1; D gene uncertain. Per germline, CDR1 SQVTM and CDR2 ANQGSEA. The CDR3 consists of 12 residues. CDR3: CGVEPRTGELFF. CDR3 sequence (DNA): TGCGGCGTTGAACCGCGGACCGGGGAGCTGTTTTTT.

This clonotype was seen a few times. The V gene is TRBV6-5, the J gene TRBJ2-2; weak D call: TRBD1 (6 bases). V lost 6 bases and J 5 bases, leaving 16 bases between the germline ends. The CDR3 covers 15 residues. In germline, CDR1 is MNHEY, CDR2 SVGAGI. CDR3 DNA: TGTGCCAGCAGCCTTCAGGGGCTGAGAACCGGGGAGCTGTTTTTT. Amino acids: CASSLQGLRTGELFF.